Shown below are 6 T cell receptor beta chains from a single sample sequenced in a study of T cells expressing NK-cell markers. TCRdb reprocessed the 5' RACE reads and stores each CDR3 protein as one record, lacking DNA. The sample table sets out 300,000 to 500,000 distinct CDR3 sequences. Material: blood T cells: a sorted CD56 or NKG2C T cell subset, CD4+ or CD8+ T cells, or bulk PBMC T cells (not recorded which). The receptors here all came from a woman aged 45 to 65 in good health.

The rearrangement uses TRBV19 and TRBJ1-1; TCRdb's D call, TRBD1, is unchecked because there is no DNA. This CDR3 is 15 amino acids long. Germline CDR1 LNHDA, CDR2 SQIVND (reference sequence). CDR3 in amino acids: CASSIFWDRGSEAFF.

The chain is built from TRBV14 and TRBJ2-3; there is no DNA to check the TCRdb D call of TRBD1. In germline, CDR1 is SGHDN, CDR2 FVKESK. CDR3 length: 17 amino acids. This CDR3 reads CASSPRTGGIGPDTQYF.

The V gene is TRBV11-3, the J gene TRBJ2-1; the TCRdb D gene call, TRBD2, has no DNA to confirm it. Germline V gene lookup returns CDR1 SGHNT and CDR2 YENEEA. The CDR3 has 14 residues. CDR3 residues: CASSFVLAANEQFF. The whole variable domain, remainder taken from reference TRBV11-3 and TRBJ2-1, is EAGVVQSPRYKIIEKKQPVAFWCNPISGHNTLYWYLQNLGQGPELLIRYENEEAVDDSQLPKDRFSAERLKGVDSTLKIQPAELGDSAVYLCASSFVLAANEQFFGPGTRLTVL.

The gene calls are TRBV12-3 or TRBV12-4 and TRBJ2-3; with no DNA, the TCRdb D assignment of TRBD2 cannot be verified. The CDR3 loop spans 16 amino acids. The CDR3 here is CASSRRTSRSTDTQYF.

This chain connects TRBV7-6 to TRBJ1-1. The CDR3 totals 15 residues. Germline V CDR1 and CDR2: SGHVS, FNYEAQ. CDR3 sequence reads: CASSPAEGLVAEAFF.

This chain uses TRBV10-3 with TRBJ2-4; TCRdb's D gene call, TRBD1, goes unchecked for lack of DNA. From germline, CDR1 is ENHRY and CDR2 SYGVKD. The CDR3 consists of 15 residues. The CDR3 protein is CAITTRVPGRNIQYF.